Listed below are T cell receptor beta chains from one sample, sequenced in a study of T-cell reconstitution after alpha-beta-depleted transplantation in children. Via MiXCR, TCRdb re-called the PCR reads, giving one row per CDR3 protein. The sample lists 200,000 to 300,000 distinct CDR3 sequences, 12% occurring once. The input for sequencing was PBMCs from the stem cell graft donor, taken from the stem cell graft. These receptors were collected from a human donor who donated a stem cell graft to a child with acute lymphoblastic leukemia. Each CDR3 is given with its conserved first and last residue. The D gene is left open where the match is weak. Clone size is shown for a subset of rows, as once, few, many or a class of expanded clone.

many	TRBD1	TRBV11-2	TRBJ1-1	TGTGCCAGCAGCAAGGAACTTGGGGGACAGGGTTCAAACACTGAAGCTTTCTTT	CASSKELGGQGSNTEAFF
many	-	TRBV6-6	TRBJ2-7	TGTGCCAGCAGGTCAGGGAGCTCCTACGAGCAGTACTTC	CASRSGSSYEQYF
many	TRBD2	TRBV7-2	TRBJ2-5	TGTGCCAGCAGCTTCACTAGCGGGAGTGGGAGAGAGACCCAGTACTTC	CASSFTSGSGRETQYF
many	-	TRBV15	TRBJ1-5	TGTGCCACCAGCAGTAGTGTATTGGGGCCCCAGCATTTT	CATSSSVLGPQHF
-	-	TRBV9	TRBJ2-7	TGTGCCAGCAGCGTAGCCGCGGGGGACAGCTCCTACGAGCAGTACTTC	CASSVAAGDSSYEQYF
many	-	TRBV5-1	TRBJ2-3	TGCGCCAGCAGCTTGGAGCAGGGAAGGCAGTATTTT	CASSLEQGRQYF
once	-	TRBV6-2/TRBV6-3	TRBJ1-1	TGTGCCAGCAGTTACTCGAGGGACACCGCTTTCTTT	CASSYSRDTAFF
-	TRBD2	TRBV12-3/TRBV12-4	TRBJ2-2	TGTGCCAGCTCCTATGACCGTAGCGGGACCCTTTTTGATGTCGGGGAGCTGTTTTTT	CASSYDRSGTLFDVGELFF
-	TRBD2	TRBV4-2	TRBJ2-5	TGTGCCAGCAGCCAAGATTGGCTAGCGGGAAAGGAGACCCAGTACTTC	CASSQDWLAGKETQYF
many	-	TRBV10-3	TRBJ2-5	TGTGCCATCAGTGGGTTAGACAGGCAACCTAAAGAGACCCAGTACTTC	CAISGLDRQPKETQYF
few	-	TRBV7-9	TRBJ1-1	TGTGCCAGCAGCTTAGCGGAGGGGAACACTGAAGCTTTCTTT	CASSLAEGNTEAFF
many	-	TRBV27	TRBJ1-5	-	CASSSSLRGSQPQHF
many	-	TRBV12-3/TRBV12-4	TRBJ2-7	TGTGCCAGCAGTTTCGGCCACTCAGCCTACGAGCAGTACTTC	CASSFGHSAYEQYF
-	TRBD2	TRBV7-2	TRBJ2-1	TGTGCCAGCAGCTTAGGGGGAGGGCTCAATAAGCAGTTCTTC	CASSLGGGLNKQFF
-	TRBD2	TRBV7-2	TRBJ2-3	TGTGCCAGCAGCCCTACTATTGTCGGCGGGGGGACGCAGTATTTT	CASSPTIVGGGTQYF
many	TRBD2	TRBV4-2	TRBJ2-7	TGTGCCAGCAGCCAACTGAGCGGGAGACCCTCCTACGAGCAGTACTTC	CASSQLSGRPSYEQYF
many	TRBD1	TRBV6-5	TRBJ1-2	TGTGCCAGCCGGGACAGGGAGGCGGCGTATGGCTACACCTTC	CASRDREAAYGYTF
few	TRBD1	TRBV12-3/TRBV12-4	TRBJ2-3	TGTGCCAGCAGTCAATGGGACAGGGTGGGCACAGATACGCAGTATTTT	CASSQWDRVGTDTQYF
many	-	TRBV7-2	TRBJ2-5	TGTGCCAGCAGCTTAGGGGGGACGGTTCAAGAGACCCAGTACTTC	CASSLGGTVQETQYF
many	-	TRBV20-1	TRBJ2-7	TGCAGTGCTCCCTGGGGGACCTACGAGCAGTACTTC	CSAPWGTYEQYF
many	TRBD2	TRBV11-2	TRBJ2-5	TGTGCCAGCAGCTTAAGTACGGGGGGCCAAGAGACCCAGTACTTC	CASSLSTGGQETQYF
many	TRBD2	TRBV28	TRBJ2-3	TGTGCCAGCAGACCCTTCTCGGGGGGGGGAATGACAGATACGCAGTATTTT	CASRPFSGGGMTDTQYF
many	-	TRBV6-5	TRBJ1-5	TGTGCCAGCAGTTCTTTAGACGGCAATCAGCCCCAGCATTTT	CASSSLDGNQPQHF
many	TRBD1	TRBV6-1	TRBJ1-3	TGTGCCAGCAGTGTGGACAGGGCTGGAAACACCATATATTTT	CASSVDRAGNTIYF
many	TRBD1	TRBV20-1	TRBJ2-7	TGCAGTGCTACTTCCCGGGACAGGGGGCCAGGACTCCACGAGCAGTACTTC	CSATSRDRGPGLHEQYF
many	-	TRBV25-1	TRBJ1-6	TGTGCCAGCAGTGAATCCCAACCGCAGGGACACTATAATTCACCCCTCCACTTT	CASSESQPQGHYNSPLHF
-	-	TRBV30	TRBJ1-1	TGTGCCTGGCAGGGGCCCTGGGGCACTGAAGCTTTCTTT	CAWQGPWGTEAFF
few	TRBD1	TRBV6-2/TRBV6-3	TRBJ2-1	TGTGCCAGCAGTTACTCGATGGTACCGGGACAGGCTGACAATGAGCAGTTCTTC	CASSYSMVPGQADNEQFF
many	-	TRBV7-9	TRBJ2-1	TGTGCCAGCAGCTTAGTTGCCCCCAATGAGCAGTTCTTC	CASSLVAPNEQFF
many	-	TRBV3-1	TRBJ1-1	TGTGCCAGCAGCCAAAACGGTCCGAACACTGAAGCTTTCTTT	CASSQNGPNTEAFF
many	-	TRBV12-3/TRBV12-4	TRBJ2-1	TGTGCCAGCAGTGACGGCTATGAGCAGTTCTTC	CASSDGYEQFF
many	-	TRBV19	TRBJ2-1	TGTGCCAGTAGTACGGACAGCTACAATGAGCAGTTCTTC	CASSTDSYNEQFF
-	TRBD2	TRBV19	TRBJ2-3	TGTGCCAGTAGTAGTGGTCTCGGACTAGCGGGACCCCCCACAGATACGCAGTATTTT	CASSSGLGLAGPPTDTQYF
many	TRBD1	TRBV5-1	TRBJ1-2	TGCGCCAGCAGCGCCTACAGGGGCCCCTCCTATGGCTACACCTTC	CASSAYRGPSYGYTF
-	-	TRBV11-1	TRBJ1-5	TGTGCCAGCAGCTCTCCCCGTGGAGGAGGGTATAGCAATCAGCCCCAGCATTTT	CASSSPRGGGYSNQPQHF
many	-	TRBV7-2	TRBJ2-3	TGTGCCAGCAGGGCGCAGGGGTCAGATACGCAGTATTTT	CASRAQGSDTQYF